Sequencing of this T cell receptor beta chain was carried out in a study of T cells after yellow fever vaccination. This CDR3 spans 18 amino acids. The germline V gene encodes CDR1 SGHRS and CDR2 YFSETQ. J lost 7 bases, V lost 4 bases, and 19 bases had no gene match. From the 5' RACE reads, TCRdb called clonotypes with MiXCR, one entry per CDR3 protein. Here the sample spans hundreds of thousands of distinct CDR3 sequences, 3% to 4.5% being singletons. This clonotype has at least ten counts. The material sequenced was PBMCs, taken on the day of the yellow fever booster vaccination. J is TRBJ2-1 and V is TRBV5-1; 8 bases map to TRBD1. This TCR derives from a young man who received the YFV17D yellow fever vaccine. CDR3: CASSKRTGRELVWNEQFF. The CDR3 nucleotides read TGCGCCAGCAGCAAACGGACAGGGAGAGAGTTAGTATGGAATGAGCAGTTCTTC.